The 24 T cell receptor beta chains below come from one sample, sequenced in a study of Graves' ophthalmopathy and Graves' hyperthyroidism. As the template, RNA transcripts were used to amplify TCR beta CDR3 regions. Investigators did first-round RT-PCR with HTBI primers, then second-round multiplex PCR. MiXCR, run by TCRdb on the multiplex PCR reads, gives a single entry per CDR3 protein. The sample consists of some 1.1 million distinct CDR3 sequences, roughly 35% of them appearing once. The material sequenced was peripheral blood or thyroid tissue (not recorded which). These receptors were collected from an adult man with Graves' hyperthyroidism.

The chain recombines TRBV20-1 with TRBJ1-1; D call uncertain. CDR3 size: 12 residues. Germline CDR1 and CDR2: DFQATT and SNEGSKA (reference sequence). V was cut by 2 bases and J by 13 bases, with 17 bases left in between. In DNA, the CDR3 is TGCAGTGCTAGAATCCGCAAAGCTAATGATTTCTTT. Residues: CSARIRKANDFF.

Worth noting for this clonotype: An end of the junction does not agree with germline; a read error may underlie this. The chain employs TRBV12-3 or TRBV12-4 and TRBJ2-7, with D tentatively TRBD2 (5 bases). This CDR3 region has 14 residues. The CDR3 bases are TGTGCCATCAGTGAGACTACGAGCTCCTACGAGCAGTACTTC. This codes for CAISETTSSYEQYF.

In this sample, this clonotype turned up many times. The chain has TRBV15 and TRBJ2-7; 8 nucleotides line up with TRBD1. Germline V gene sequence: CDR1 LNHNV, CDR2 YYDKDF (reference sequence). CDR3 size: 17 residues. The V gene end was trimmed by 0 bases and the J gene end by 2 bases; junction bases not matched to a gene: 9. Here the CDR3 reads CATSREPTGGGTYEQYF. For the CDR3, the DNA is TGTGCCACCAGCAGAGAACCAACAGGGGGAGGCACCTACGAGCAGTACTTC.

This clonotype was recorded at least ten times. The V gene is TRBV2, the J gene TRBJ2-5; possible D gene TRBD2, 5 bases. The CDR3 covers 13 residues. Trimming cost V 3 bases and J 3 bases, with 8 bases left between them. The germline gives CDR1 SNHLY, CDR2 FYNNEI. CDR3 nucleotide sequence: TGTGCCAGCAGTGACGACTACAAAGAGACCCAGTACTTC. It encodes CASSDDYKETQYF.

The chain carries TRBV24-1 and TRBJ2-5; the D is unclear. Germline loops: CDR1 KGHDR, CDR2 SFDVKD. This CDR3 region has 14 residues. The V end was cut by 2 bases, the J end by 1 base, with 7 bases between. CDR3 protein: CATSDSVTQETQYF. The CDR3 DNA is TGTGCCACCAGTGATTCGGTCACCCAAGAGACCCAGTACTTC.

This clonotype has a count of ten or more. The chain couples TRBV5-1 to TRBJ1-6; 11 bases map to TRBD1. CDR3 length: 17 residues. CDR1 and CDR2 from the germline V gene are SGHRS and YFSETQ. The V and J ends lost 4 bases and 6 bases, in that order; junction bases with no gene match: 9. The DNA of the CDR3 is TGCGCCAGCAGCGCCGCGGACAGGGGGCTTTTTAATTCACCCCTCCACTTT. It specifies CASSAADRGLFNSPLHF.

At least ten counts were recorded for this clonotype. The J gene is TRBJ2-2, the V gene TRBV2, with D possibly being TRBD1 (8 bases). The V end was cut by 6 bases, the J end by 7 bases, with 18 bases between. The germline gives CDR1 SNHLY, CDR2 FYNNEI. The CDR3 extends over 15 amino acids. The CDR3 region is CASRGGTGEGGELFF. In DNA form, the CDR3 reads TGTGCCAGCAGGGGAGGGACAGGCGAAGGCGGGGAGCTGTTTTTT.

This clonotype was detected many times. The chain combines TRBV15 with TRBJ1-2; D is undetermined. CDR1 and CDR2 from the germline V gene are LNHNV and YYDKDF (reference sequence). Trimming took off 5 bases at V and 7 bases at J, with 14 bases between the two ends. CDR3 length: 13 residues. CDR3 protein: CATSPRLRRGYTF. CDR3 DNA: TGTGCCACCAGCCCCAGGCTTCGACGTGGCTACACCTTC.

In this sample, this clonotype turned up a few times. A much more abundant neighbour one base away suggests this may be a read error. This rearrangement joins TRBV29-1 to TRBJ2-7, with D possibly called TRBD1 or TRBD2 (5 bases each). This CDR3 has 13 amino acids. From germline, CDR1 is SQVTM and CDR2 ANQGSEA. The CDR3 region has the DNA TGCGGCGAGGATCGGGGCTCATCCTACGAGCAGTACTTC. This codes for CGEDRGSSYEQYF.

The V gene is TRBV20-1, the J gene TRBJ2-3; the D gene is possibly TRBD2 (5 bases). This CDR3 comprises 12 residues. Trimming removed 6 bases at V and 4 bases at J, with 11 bases between. Germline V gene data show CDR1 as DFQATT and CDR2 as SNEGSKA (reference sequence). The CDR3 region is CSASRAADTQYF. CDR3 DNA: TGCAGTGCGTCCCGAGCGGCAGATACGCAGTATTTT.

This clonotype appeared many times. The CDR3 nucleotides read TGTGCCAGCAGCTTAGCGATCGGTCGCGTCGCCCAAGAGACCCAGTACTTC. Translating gives CASSLAIGRVAQETQYF. This chain connects TRBV7-2 to TRBJ2-5; D call uncertain. The CDR3 length is 17 residues. Germline V gives CDR1 SGHTA, CDR2 FQGNSA. Trimming took 0 bases from V and 1 from J, leaving 15 bases between them.

This clonotype was counted many times. The rearrangement uses TRBV19 and TRBJ1-5; D unclear. With 5 bases removed from V and 4 bases from J, the gap between germline ends came to 15 bases. CDR3 size: 15 residues. Per the germline V gene, CDR1 is LNHDA and CDR2 is SQIVND (reference sequence). This chain's CDR3 is CASSVRQRLNQPQHF. The CDR3 DNA sequence: TGTGCCAGTAGTGTGCGTCAGAGATTAAATCAGCCCCAGCATTTT. Full variable domain (missing parts from reference TRBV19 and TRBJ1-5): DGGITQSPKYLFRKEGQNVTLSCEQNLNHDAMYWYRQDPGQGLRLIYYSQIVNDFQKGDIAEGYSVSREKKESFPLTVTSAQKNPTAFYLCASSVRQRLNQPQHFGDGTRLSIL.

The chain recombines TRBV10-3 with TRBJ2-2, with D hard to call. The CDR3 length is 17 residues. Deletions cut 6 bases from V and 0 bases from J, with 17 bases between. Germline assignment: CDR1 ENHRY and CDR2 SYGVKD. The DNA of the CDR3 is TGTGCCATCAGACCCCATTCGGCAGCCGCGAACACCGGGGAGCTGTTTTTT. Translation: CAIRPHSAAANTGELFF.

This clonotype was counted many times. This sequence joins TRBV7-9 and TRBJ1-1; D ambiguous. Trimming shortened V by 5 bases and J by 1 base, and 11 bases separated the two germline ends. The CDR3 spans 14 residues. The germline V gene has CDR1 SEHNR and CDR2 FQNEAQ (reference sequence). CDR3 DNA sequence: TGTGCCAGCAGCCGAGCAGGAGAGAACACTGAAGCTTTCTTT. Protein: CASSRAGENTEAFF.

The chain is built from TRBV25-1 and TRBJ2-6, with a weak D call TRBD2 (5 bases). Per the germline V gene, CDR1 is MGHDK and CDR2 is SYGVNS. The V end was cut by 8 bases, the J end by 4 bases, with 12 bases between. The CDR3 loop spans 14 amino acids. The DNA of the CDR3 is TGTGCCAGCTCTCGGGAAGTCGGGGCCAACGTCCTGACTTTC. The encoded protein is CASSREVGANVLTF.

The chain couples TRBV10-3 to TRBJ2-7, with TRBD1 matching 7 bases. V was clipped by 10 bases and J by 2 bases; unmatched bases: 11. The germline V gene encodes CDR1 ENHRY and CDR2 SYGVKD. The CDR3 is 14 amino acids. The CDR3 sequence is CASKTGIYTYEQYF. The CDR3, as DNA: TGTGCCAGCAAGACAGGGATCTACACCTACGAGCAGTACTTC.

On this clonotype itself: Just one base apart from a much larger clone, this may be a read error. The rearrangement joins TRBV13 to TRBJ1-1; maybe TRBD1 (6 bases). Germline CDR1 PRHDT, CDR2 FYEKMQ (reference sequence). V lost 5 bases and J 7 bases, leaving 11 bases between the germline ends. The CDR3 length is 12 residues. The CDR3 sequence: CASSQRQDEAFF. The CDR3 coding sequence is TGTGCCAGCAGCCAACGACAGGATGAAGCTTTCTTT.

The chain combines TRBV24-1 with TRBJ1-5; no clear D. The germline gives CDR1 KGHDR, CDR2 SFDVKD. CDR3 length: 17 residues. Between the trimmed V and J ends, which lost 3 bases and 0 bases, there was a span of 14 bases. The CDR3 sequence is CATSDPSVGDSNQPQHF. The CDR3 DNA follows: TGTGCCACCAGTGATCCGAGCGTCGGGGATAGCAATCAGCCCCAGCATTTT.

The chain links TRBV6-6 to TRBJ1-1; 7 nucleotides match TRBD1. The CDR3 spans 15 residues. Germline lookup yields CDR1 MNHNY and CDR2 SVGAGI (reference sequence). J was trimmed by 9 bases and V by 0 bases; bases with no gene match: 10. The CDR3 reads CASSYSAPGTAKAFF. DNA for the CDR3: TGTGCCAGCAGTTACTCCGCCCCGGGGACAGCCAAAGCTTTCTTT.

The sample holds many counts of this clonotype. The chain has TRBV10-3 and TRBJ1-4, with TRBD1 identical over 9 bases. Germline V CDR1 and CDR2: ENHRY, SYGVKD. After removal of 6 bases from V and 5 bases from J, the junction contained 1 base not matched to a gene. The CDR3 extends over 13 amino acids. CDR3 in DNA: TGTGCCATCAGGGGGACAGGGAATGAAAAACTGTTTTTT. As protein: CAIRGTGNEKLFF.

This clonotype was counted ten times or more. CDR3 loop: CASRTDSNQPQHF. In DNA form, the CDR3 reads TGTGCCAGCAGGACAGATAGCAATCAGCCCCAGCATTTT. The rearrangement joins TRBV7-2 to TRBJ1-5, with a tentative D call TRBD1 (5 bases). The CDR3 contains 13 residues. Per germline, CDR1 SGHTA and CDR2 FQGNSA. Trimming took off 6 bases at V and 0 bases at J, with 6 bases between the two ends.

A note on this clonotype: Germline and junction disagree at one end, which may indicate a read error. V gene TRBV10-3 combines with J gene TRBJ1-2, with no clear D. There are 15 residues in the CDR3. Germline-derived CDR1 and CDR2 are ENHRY and SYGVKD. DNA of the CDR3: TGTGCCAGCAGTTACTCGAATGAGGTTAACTATGGCTACACCTTC. Protein: CASSYSNEVNYGYTF.

This clonotype appeared once. The rearrangement uses TRBV12-3 or TRBV12-4 and TRBJ2-2, with TRBD1 identical over 7 bases. Unmatched junction bases numbered 5, after V lost 0 bases and J lost 4 bases. CDR3 size: 16 residues. CDR3 protein: CASSLAMAGGTGELFF. The DNA for the CDR3 is TGTGCCAGCAGTTTAGCGATGGCAGGGGGCACCGGGGAGCTGTTTTTT.

The chain employs TRBV20-1 and TRBJ2-7; either TRBD1 or TRBD2 may fit D (5 bases each). CDR1 and CDR2 (germline): DFQATT, SNEGSKA (reference sequence). The CDR3 loop spans 15 amino acids. The V gene lost 3 bases and the J gene lost 0 bases, with 15 bases spanning the gap. The CDR3 reads CSARGQGPSSYEQYF. The CDR3 DNA reads as TGCAGTGCTAGGGGGCAGGGACCCAGCTCCTACGAGCAGTACTTC.